This T cell receptor (beta chain) was identified in a study of cytomegalovirus exposure and HLA in healthy donors. General study points: Several of the most significant clusters appeared, in a later analysis, to be linked to common viral pathogens. The records held CMV serostatus as the only immune exposure information. Roughly uniform depth of sequencing across donors was assumed in presence/absence analyses.

Note on this clone: Its antigen is undetermined.

The CDR3 sequence is 16 residues long. CDR1 and CDR2 from the germline V gene are SGDLS and YYNGEE. V gave up 0 bases and J gave up 8 bases; unmatched junction bases: 11. Both 60 Vbeta primers and 13 Jbeta primers went into the PCR. Clones were sequenced by immunoSEQ multiplex PCR, and TCRdb holds only the in-frame ones, with some missing. The table lists about 60,000 clones, approximately 73% of them singletons. The V gene is TRBV9, the J gene TRBJ2-1; 7 bases align to TRBD1. The sequence was collected from a man aged 45-65 years in good health and CMV-seronegative. Specimen: PBMCs. The CDR3 sequence is CASSVEILGQHDEQFF. In nucleotides, the CDR3 is TGTGCCAGCAGCGTAGAAATACTGGGACAGCACGATGAGCAGTTCTTC.